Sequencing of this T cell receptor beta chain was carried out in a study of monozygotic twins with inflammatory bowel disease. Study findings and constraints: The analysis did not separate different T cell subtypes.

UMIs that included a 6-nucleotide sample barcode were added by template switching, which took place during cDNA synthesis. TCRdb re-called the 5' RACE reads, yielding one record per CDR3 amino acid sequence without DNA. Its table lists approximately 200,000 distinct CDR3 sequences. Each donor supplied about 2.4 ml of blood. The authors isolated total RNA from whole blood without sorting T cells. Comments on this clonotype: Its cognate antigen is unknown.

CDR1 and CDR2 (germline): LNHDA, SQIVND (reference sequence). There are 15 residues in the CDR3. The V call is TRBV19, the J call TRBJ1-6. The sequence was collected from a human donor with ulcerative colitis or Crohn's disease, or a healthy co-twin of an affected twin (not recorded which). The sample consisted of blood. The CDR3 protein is CASSILGRHETPLHF.